This T cell receptor beta chain was recovered during a study of cytomegalovirus exposure and HLA in healthy donors. Produced via immunoSEQ multiplex PCR; TCRdb's table is partial and in-frame only. The sample lists some 130,000 clones, 70% to 85% occurring once. This clone was detected only once. Other DNA variants within this sample encode the same CDR3. Trimming pared 5 bases from V and 1 base from J, leaving 8 bases between. Germline V CDR1 and CDR2: SGHTA, FQGTGA. The CDR3 sequence is 13 residues long. The receptor was isolated from a man aged 25-45 years in good health and CMV-seropositive. V is TRBV7-3 and J is TRBJ1-1; D perhaps matches TRBD1 (5 bases). The sequencing sample was made of PBMCs. CDR3 nucleotide sequence: TGTGCCAGCAGCCTCGACAGGAACACTGAAGCTTTCTTT. Its translation: CASSLDRNTEAFF.